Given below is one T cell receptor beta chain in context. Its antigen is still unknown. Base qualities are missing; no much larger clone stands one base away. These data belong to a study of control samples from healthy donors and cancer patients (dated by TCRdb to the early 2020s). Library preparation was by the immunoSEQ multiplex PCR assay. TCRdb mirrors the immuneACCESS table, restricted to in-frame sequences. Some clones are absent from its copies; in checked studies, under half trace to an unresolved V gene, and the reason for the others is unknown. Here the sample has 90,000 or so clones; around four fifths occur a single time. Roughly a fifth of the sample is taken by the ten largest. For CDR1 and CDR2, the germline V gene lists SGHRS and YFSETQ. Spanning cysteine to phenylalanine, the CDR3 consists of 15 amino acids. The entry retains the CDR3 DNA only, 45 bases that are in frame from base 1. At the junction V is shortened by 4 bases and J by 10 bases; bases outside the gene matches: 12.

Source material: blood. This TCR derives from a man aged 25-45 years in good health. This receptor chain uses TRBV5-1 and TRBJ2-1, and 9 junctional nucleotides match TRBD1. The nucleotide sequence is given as TGCGCCAGCAGCCCCTCTCGGACAGGGGTGGGGGAGCAGTTCTTC. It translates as CASSPSRTGVGEQFF.